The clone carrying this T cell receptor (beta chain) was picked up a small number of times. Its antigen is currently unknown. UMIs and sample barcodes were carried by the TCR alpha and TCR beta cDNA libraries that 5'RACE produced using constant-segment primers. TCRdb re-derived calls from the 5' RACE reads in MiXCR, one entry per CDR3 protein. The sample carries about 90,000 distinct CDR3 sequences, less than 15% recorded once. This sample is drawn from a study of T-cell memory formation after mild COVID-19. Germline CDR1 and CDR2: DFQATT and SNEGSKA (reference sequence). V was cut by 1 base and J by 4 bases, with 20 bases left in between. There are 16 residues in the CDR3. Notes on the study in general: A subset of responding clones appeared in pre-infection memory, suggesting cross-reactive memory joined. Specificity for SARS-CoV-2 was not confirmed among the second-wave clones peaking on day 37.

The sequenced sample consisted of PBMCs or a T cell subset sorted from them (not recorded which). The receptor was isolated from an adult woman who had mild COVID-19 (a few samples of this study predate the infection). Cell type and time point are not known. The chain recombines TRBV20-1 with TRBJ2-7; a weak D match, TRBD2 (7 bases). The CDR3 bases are TGCAGTGCTAGAGCTGGGGGGGGACAACCGTCATACGAGCAGTACTTC. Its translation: CSARAGGGQPSYEQYF.